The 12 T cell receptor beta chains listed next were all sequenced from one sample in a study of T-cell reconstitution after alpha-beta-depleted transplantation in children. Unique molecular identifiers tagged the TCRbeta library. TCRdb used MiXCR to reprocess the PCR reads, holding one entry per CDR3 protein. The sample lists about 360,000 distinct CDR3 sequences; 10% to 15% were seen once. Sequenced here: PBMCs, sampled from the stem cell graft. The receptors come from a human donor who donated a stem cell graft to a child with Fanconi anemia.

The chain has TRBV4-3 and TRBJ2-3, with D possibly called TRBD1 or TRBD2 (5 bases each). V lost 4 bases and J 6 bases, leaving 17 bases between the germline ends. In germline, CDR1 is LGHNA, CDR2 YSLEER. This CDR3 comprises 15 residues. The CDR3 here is CASSPRDGGSDTQYF. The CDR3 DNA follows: TGCGCCAGCAGCCCCCGGGACGGTGGGTCGGATACGCAGTATTTT.

DNA of the CDR3: TGTGCCAGCTCACTAACCGGGACTAGCTCCTACGAGCAGTACTTC. This gives the protein CASSLTGTSSYEQYF. The chain links TRBV18 to TRBJ2-7, with 8 bases lining up with TRBD2. This CDR3 has 15 amino acids. The J segment lost 0 bases and the V segment lost 4 bases, leaving 5 bases of the junction unmatched. CDR1 is KGHSH and CDR2 is LQKENI in the germline V gene.

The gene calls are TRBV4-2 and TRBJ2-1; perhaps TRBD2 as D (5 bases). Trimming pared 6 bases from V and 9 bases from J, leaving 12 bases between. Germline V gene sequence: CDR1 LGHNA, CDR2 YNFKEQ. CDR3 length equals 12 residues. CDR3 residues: CASSYSAGEQFF. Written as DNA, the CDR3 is TGTGCCAGCAGTTATAGCGCGGGTGAGCAGTTCTTC.

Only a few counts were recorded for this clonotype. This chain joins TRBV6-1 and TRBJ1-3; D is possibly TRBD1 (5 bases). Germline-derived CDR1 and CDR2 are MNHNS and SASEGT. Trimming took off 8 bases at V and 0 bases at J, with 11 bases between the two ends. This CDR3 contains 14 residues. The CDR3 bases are TGTGCCAGCGGACGGGGCATCTCTGGAAACACCATATATTTT. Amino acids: CASGRGISGNTIYF.

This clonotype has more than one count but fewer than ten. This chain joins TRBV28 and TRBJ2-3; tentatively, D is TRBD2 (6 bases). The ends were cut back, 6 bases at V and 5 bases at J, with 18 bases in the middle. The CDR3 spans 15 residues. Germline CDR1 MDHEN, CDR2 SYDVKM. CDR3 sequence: CASSWDFLAGDTQYF. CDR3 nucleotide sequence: TGTGCCAGCAGCTGGGACTTCCTGGCGGGAGATACGCAGTATTTT.

This CDR3 is CASSPRNTIYF. CDR3 nucleotide sequence: TGTGCCAGCAGCCCCCGGAACACCATATATTTT. This rearrangement joins TRBV7-8 to TRBJ1-3, with unresolved D. CDR3 length equals 11 residues. Trimming pared 5 bases from V and 7 bases from J, leaving 6 bases between. CDR1 SGHVS and CDR2 FQNEAQ come from the germline V gene. Looking up the rest from reference TRBV7-8 and TRBJ1-3 gives the full variable domain: GAGVSQSPRYKVAKRGQDVALRCDPISGHVSLFWYQQALGQGPEFLTYFQNEAQLDKSGLPSDRFFAERPEGSVSTLKIQRTQQEDSAVYLCASSPRNTIYFGEGSWLTVV.

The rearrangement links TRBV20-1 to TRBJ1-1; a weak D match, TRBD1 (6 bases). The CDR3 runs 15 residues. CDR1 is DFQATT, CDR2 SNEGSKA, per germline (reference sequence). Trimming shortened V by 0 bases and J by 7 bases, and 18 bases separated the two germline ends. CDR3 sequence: CSARDPRGDGGEAFF. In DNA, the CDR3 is TGCAGTGCTAGAGATCCTAGGGGGGATGGGGGTGAAGCTTTCTTT.

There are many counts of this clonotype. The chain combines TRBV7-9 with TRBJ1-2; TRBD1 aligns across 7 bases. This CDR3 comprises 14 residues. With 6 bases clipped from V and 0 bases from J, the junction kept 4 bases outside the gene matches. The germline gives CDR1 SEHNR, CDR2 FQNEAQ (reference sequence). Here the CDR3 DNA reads TGTGCCAGCAGTAACAGGGGCGCTAACTATGGCTACACCTTC. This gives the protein CASSNRGANYGYTF.

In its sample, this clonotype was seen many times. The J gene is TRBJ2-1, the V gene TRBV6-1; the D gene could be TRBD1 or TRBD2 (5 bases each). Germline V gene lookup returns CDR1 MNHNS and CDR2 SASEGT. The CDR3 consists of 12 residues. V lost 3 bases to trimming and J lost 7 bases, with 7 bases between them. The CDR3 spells CASSDGGNEQFF. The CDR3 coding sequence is TGTGCCAGCAGTGATGGGGGAAATGAGCAGTTCTTC.

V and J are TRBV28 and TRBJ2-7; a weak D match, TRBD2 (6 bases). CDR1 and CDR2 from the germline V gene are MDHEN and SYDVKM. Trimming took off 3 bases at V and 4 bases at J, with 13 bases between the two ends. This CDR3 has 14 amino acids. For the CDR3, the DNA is TGTGCCAGCAGTTTGAGTGGAGGGGAATACGAGCAGTACGTC. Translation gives CASSLSGGEYEQYV.

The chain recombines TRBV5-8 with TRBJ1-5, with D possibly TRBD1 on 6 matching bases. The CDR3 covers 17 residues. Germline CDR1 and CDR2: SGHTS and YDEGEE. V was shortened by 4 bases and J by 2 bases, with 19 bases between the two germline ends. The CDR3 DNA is TGTGCCAGCAGCGATTCCGACAGGAGGGAGGGCAATCAGCCCCAGCATTTT. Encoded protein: CASSDSDRREGNQPQHF.

CDR3 in DNA: TGTGCCAGCAGCCAATCTGACAGGGGGCGCGAAGGCTACACCTTC. This sequence encodes CASSQSDRGREGYTF. The genes are TRBV16 and TRBJ1-2, with 10 bases matching TRBD1. CDR3 size: 15 residues. The V segment lost 0 bases and the J segment 8 bases; nucleotides outside the gene matches: 6. The germline V gene encodes CDR1 KGHSY and CDR2 FQNENV.